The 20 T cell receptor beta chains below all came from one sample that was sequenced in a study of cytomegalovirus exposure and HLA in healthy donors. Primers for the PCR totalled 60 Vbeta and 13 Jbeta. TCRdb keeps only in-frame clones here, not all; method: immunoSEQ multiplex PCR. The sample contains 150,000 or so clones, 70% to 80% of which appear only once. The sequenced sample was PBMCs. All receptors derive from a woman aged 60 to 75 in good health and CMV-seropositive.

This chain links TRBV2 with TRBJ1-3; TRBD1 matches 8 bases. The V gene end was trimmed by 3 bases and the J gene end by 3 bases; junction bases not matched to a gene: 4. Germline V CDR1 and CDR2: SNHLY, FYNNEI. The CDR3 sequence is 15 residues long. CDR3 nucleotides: TGTGCCAGCAGTGATAGGACAGGGTTTGGAAACACCATATATTTT. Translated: CASSDRTGFGNTIYF.

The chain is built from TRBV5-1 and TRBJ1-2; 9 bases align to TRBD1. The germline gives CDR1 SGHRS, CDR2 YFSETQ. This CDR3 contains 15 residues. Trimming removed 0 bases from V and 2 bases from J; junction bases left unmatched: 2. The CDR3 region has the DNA TGCGCCAGCAGCTTGGAAGGGACAGGGAACTATGGCTACACCTTC. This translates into CASSLEGTGNYGYTF.

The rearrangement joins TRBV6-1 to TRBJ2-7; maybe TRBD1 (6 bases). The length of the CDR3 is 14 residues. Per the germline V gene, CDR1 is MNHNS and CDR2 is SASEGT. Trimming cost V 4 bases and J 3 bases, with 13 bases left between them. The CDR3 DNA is TGTGCCAGCAGTGTAACAGGGCTTAACTACGAGCAGTACTTC. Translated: CASSVTGLNYEQYF.

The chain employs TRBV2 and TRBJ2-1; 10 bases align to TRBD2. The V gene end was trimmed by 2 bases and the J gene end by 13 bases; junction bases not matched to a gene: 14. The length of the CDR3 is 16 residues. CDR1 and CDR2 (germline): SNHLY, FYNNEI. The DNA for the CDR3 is TGTGCCAGCAGTGAATTATATCCCTCTAGCGGGAGCGGACAGTTCTTC. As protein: CASSELYPSSGSGQFF.

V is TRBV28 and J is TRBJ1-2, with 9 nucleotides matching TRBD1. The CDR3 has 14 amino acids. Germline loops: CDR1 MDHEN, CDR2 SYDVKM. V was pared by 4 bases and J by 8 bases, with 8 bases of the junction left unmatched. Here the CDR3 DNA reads TGTGCCAGCAGTTCCGGGACAGGGATTTGGGGCTACACCTTC. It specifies CASSSGTGIWGYTF.

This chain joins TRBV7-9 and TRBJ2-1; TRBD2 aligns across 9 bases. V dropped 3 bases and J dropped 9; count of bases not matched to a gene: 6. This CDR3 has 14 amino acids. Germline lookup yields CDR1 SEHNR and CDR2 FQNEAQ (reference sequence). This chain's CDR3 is CASSFSGSSTEQFF. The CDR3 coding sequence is TGTGCCAGCAGCTTTAGCGGGAGCAGCACTGAGCAGTTCTTC. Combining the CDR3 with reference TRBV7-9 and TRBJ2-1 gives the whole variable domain DTGVSQNPRHKITKRGQNVTFRCDPISEHNRLYWYRQTLGQGPEFLTYFQNEAQLEKSRLLSDRFSAERPKGSFSTLEIQRTEQGDSAMYLCASSFSGSSTEQFFGPGTRLTVL.

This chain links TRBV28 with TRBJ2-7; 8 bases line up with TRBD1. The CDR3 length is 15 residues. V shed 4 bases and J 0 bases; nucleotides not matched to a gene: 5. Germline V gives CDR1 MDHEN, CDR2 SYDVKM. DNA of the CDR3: TGTGCCAGCAGTTCTTCAGGGGGCGGCTCCTACGAGCAGTACTTC. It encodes CASSSSGGGSYEQYF. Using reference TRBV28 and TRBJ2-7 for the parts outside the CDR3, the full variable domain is DVKVTQSSRYLVKRTGEKVFLECVQDMDHENMFWYRQDPGLGLRLIYFSYDVKMKEKGDIPEGYSVSREKKERFSLILESASTNQTSMYLCASSSSGGGSYEQYFGPGTRLTVT.

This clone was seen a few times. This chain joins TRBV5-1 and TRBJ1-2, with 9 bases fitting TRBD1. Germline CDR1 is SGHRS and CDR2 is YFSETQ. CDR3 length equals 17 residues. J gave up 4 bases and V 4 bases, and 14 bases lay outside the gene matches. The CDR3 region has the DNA TGCGCCAGCAGCCTCCCAACCCGGGACAGGGAGGTCTATGGCTACACCTTC. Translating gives CASSLPTRDREVYGYTF.

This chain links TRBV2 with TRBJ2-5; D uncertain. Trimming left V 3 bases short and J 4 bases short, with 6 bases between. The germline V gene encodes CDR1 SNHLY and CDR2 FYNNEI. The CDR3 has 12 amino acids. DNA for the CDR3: TGTGCCAGCAGTGACCGGAGAGAGACCCAGTACTTC. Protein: CASSDRRETQYF.

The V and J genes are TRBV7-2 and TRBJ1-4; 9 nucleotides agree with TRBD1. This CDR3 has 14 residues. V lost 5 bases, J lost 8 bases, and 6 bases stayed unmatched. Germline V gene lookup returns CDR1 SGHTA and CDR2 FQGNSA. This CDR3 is CASSQGQGGEKLFF. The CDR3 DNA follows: TGTGCCAGCAGCCAGGGACAGGGAGGGGAAAAACTGTTTTTT.

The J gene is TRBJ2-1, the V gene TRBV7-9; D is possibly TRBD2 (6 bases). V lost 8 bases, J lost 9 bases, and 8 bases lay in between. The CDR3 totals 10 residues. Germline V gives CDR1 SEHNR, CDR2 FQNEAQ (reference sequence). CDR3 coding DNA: TGTGCCAGCGGAGGGGCTGAGCAGTTCTTC. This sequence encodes CASGGAEQFF.

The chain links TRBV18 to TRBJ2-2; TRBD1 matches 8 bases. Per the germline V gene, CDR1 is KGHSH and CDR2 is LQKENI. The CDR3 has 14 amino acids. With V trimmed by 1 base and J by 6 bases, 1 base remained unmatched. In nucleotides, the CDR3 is TGTGCCAGCTCACCACAACAGGGGGCCGGGGAGCTGTTTTTT. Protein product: CASSPQQGAGELFF.

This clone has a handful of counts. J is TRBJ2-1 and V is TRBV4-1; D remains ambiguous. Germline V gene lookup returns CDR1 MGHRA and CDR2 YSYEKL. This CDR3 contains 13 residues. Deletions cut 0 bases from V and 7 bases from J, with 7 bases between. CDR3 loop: CASSQDEENEQFF. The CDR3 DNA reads TGCGCCAGCAGCCAAGATGAGGAGAATGAGCAGTTCTTC.

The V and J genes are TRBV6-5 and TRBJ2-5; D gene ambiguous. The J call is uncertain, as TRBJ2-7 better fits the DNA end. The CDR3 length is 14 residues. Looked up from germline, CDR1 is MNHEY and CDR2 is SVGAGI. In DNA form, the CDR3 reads TGTGCCAGCAGTTACGGGCAGTATACCTACGAGCAGTACTTC. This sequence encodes CASSYGQYTYEQYF.

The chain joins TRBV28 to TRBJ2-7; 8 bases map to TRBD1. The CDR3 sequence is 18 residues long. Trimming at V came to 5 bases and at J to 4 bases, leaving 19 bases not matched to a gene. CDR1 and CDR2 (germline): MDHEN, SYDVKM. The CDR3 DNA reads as TGTGCCAGCAGTCCCCCCCAGGACAGGGTTTCTTTCAGTTACGAGCAGTACTTC. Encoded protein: CASSPPQDRVSFSYEQYF.

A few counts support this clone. This CDR3 is CASSYSGTGGEKLFF. For the CDR3, the DNA is TGTGCCAGCAGTTACTCGGGGACAGGGGGTGAAAAACTGTTTTTT. The chain joins TRBV6-6 to TRBJ1-4; 11 bases match TRBD1. J was trimmed by 7 bases and V by 0 bases; bases with no gene match: 1. This CDR3 contains 15 residues. Germline-derived CDR1 and CDR2 are MNHNY and SVGAGI (reference sequence).

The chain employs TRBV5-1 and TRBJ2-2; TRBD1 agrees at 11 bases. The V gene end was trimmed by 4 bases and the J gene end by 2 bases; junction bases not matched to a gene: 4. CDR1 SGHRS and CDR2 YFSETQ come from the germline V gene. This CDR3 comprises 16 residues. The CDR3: CASSLGQGANTGELFF. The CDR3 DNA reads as TGCGCCAGCAGCCTCGGACAGGGGGCTAACACCGGGGAGCTGTTTTTT. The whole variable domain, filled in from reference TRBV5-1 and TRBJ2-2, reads KAGVTQTPRYLIKTRGQQVTLSCSPISGHRSVSWYQQTPGQGLQFLFEYFSETQRNKGNFPGRFSGRQFSNSRSEMNVSTLELGDSALYLCASSLGQGANTGELFFGEGSRLTVL.

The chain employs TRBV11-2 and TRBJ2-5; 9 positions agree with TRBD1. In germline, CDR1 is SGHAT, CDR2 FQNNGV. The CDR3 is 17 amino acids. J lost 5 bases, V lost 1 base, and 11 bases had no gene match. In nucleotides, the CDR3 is TGTGCCAGCAGCTTAGGGTTGAGGACAGGGGCGCATGAGACCCAGTACTTC. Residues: CASSLGLRTGAHETQYF. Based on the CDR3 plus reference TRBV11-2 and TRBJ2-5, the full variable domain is EAGVAQSPRYKIIEKRQSVAFWCNPISGHATLYWYQQILGQGPKLLIQFQNNGVVDDSQLPKDRFSAERLKGVDSTLKIQPAKLEDSAVYLCASSLGLRTGAHETQYFGPGTRLLVL.

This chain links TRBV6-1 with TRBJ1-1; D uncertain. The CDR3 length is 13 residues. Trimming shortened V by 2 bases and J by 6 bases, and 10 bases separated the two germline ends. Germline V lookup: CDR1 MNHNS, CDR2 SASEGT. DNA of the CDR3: TGTGCCAGCAGTGAATGGGCAGAAGCTGAAGCTTTCTTT. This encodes CASSEWAEAEAFF.

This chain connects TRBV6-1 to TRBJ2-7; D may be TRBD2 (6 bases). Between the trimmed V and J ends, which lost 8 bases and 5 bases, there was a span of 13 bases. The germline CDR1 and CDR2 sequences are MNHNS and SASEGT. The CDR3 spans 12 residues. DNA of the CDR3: TGTGCCAGCCTACGGGAGAGCAACGAGCAGTACTTC. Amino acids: CASLRESNEQYF.